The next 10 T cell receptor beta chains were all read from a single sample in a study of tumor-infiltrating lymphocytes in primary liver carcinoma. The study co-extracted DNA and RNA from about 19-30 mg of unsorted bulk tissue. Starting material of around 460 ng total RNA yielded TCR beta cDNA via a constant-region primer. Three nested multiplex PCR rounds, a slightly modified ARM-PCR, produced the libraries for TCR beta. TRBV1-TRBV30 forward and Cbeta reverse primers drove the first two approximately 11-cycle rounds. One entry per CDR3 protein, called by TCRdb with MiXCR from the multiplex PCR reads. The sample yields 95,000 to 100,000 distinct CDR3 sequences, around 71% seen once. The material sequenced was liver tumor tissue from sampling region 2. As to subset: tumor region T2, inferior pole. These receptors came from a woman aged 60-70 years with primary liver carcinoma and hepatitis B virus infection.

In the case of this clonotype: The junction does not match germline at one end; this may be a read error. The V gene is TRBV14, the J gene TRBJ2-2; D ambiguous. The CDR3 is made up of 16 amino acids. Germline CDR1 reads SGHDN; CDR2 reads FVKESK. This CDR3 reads CPSSQTPAANTGELFF. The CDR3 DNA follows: TGTCCCAGCAGCCAAACACCCGCAGCGAACACCGGGGAGCTGTTTTTT.

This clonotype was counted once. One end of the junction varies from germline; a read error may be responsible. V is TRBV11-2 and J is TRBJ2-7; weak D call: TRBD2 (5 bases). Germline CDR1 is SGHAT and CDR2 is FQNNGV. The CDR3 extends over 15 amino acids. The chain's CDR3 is CVSGFNRGTSHEQYF. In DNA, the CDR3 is TGTGTCAGCGGCTTTAATCGGGGAACCTCCCACGAGCAGTACTTC.

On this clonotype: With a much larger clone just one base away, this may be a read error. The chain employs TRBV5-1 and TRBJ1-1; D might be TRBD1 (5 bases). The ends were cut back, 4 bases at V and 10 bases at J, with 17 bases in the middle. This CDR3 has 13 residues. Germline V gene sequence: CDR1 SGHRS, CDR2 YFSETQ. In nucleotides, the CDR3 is TGCGCCAGCAGCCCCGATGGGACCTTTGGAGCTTTCTTT. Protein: CASSPDGTFGAFF.

The CDR3 sequence: CASSGTTSLTSNVQYF. DNA of the CDR3: TGTGCCAGCAGCGGGACTACTAGCCTAACCTCCAACGTGCAGTACTTC. The gene calls are TRBV12-3 or TRBV12-4 and TRBJ2-7; 7 bases match TRBD2. The CDR3 has 16 amino acids. V lost 6 bases and J lost 9; bases outside the gene matches: 20.

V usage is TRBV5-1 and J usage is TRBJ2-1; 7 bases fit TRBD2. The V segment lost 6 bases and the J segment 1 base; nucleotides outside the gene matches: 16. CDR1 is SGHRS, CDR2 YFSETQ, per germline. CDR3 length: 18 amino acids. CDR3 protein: CASTPGRVSGNSYNEQFF. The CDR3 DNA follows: TGCGCCAGCACCCCTGGGAGGGTTAGCGGAAATTCCTACAATGAGCAGTTCTTC. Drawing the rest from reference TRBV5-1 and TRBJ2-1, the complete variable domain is KAGVTQTPRYLIKTRGQQVTLSCSPISGHRSVSWYQQTPGQGLQFLFEYFSETQRNKGNFPGRFSGRQFSNSRSEMNVSTLELGDSALYLCASTPGRVSGNSYNEQFFGPGTRLTVL.

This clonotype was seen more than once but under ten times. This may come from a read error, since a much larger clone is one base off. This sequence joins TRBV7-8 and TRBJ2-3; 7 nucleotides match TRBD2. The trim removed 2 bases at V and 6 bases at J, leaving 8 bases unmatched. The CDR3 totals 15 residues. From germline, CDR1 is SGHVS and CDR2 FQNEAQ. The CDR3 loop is CASSLMGGRSDTQYF. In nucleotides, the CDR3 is TGTGCCAGCAGCTTAATGGGCGGGAGATCGGATACGCAGTATTTT.

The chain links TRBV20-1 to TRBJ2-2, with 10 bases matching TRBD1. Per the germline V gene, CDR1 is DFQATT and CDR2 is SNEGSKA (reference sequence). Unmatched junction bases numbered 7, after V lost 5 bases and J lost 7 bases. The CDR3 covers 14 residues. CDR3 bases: TGCAGTGCTTTGACAGGGGGCAGGAACGGGGAGCTGTTTTTT. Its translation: CSALTGGRNGELFF.

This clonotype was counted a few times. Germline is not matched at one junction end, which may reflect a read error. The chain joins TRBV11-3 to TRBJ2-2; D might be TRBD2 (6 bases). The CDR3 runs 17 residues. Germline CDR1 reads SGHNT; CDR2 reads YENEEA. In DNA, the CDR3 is TGTGCCATCAGCTTAGGCAGGCTAGCGAGGAACACCGGGGAGCTGTTTTTT. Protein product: CAISLGRLARNTGELFF.

The CDR3 nucleotides are TGTGCCAGCAGTTTAAGTCCGGTTAGCGGGAGGTTCGTCAATGAGCAGTTCTTC. Protein sequence: CASSLSPVSGRFVNEQFF. The chain joins TRBV11-1 to TRBJ2-1; 10 bases map to TRBD2. The V and J ends lost 6 bases and 6 bases, in that order; junction bases with no gene match: 17. Germline V gene lookup returns CDR1 SGHAT and CDR2 FQDESV (reference sequence). The CDR3 covers 18 residues.

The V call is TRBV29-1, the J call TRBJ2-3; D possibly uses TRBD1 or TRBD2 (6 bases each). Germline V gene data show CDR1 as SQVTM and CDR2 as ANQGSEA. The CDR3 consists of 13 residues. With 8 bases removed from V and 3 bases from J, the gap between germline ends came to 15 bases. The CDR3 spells CSIGGGRTDTQYF. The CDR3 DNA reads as TGCAGCATCGGGGGCGGTAGAACAGATACGCAGTATTTT.